Included here is one T cell receptor (beta chain) sequence, with context. Its specificity is unknown. The source of the sample is a study of blood T cells in healthy people across ages. A minimum of 5.5 micrograms of total RNA was extracted per sample. Study results and limitations: Naive CD4+ cell counts and diversity both ran higher in long-lived than in aged donors.

The use of a sample-barcoded 5' primer and a J-beta primer mix characterized a second PCR of roughly 7 to 12 cycles. TCRdb reprocessed the 5' RACE reads via MiXCR and lists one record per CDR3 protein. The table lists hundreds of thousands of distinct CDR3 sequences, 58% of them singletons. Sequences were obtained from blood. This receptor was identified in a man aged 60 to 69 in good health.

CDR3 bases: TGTGCCAGCAGTGACATCGGGACATCCTACAATGAGCAGTTCTTC. Translating gives CASSDIGTSYNEQFF. V is TRBV6-2 or TRBV6-3 and J is TRBJ2-1; possible D gene TRBD1, 6 bases. The CDR3 totals 15 residues. Per the germline V gene, CDR1 is MNHEY and CDR2 is SVGEGT. V was pared by 5 bases and J by 1 base, with 12 bases between.